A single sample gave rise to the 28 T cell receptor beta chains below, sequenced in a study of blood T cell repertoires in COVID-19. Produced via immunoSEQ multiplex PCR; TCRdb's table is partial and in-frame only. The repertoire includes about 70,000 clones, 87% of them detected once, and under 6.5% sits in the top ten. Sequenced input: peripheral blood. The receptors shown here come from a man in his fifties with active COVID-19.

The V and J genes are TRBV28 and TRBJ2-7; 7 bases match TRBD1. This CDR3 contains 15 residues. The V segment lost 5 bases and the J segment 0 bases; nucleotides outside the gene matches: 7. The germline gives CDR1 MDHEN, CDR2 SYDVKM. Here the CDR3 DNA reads TGTGCCAGCAGTCCCCAGGGGGTCCTCTCCTACGAGCAGTACTTC. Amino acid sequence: CASSPQGVLSYEQYF.

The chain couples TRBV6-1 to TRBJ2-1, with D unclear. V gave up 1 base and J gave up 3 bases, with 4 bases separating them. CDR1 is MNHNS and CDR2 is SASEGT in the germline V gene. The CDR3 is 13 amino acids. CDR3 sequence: CASSEDIYNEQFF. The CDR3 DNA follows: TGTGCCAGCAGTGAAGACATCTACAATGAGCAGTTCTTC.

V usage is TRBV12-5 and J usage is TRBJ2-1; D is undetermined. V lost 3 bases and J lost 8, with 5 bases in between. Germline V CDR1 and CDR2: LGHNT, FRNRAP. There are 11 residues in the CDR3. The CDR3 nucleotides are TGTGCTAGTGGTTTTAACTATGAGCAGTTCTTC. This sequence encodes CASGFNYEQFF.

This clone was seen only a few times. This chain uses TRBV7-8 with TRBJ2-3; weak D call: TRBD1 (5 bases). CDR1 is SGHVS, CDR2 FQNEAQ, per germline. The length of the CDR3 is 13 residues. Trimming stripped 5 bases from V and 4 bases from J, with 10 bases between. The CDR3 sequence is CASSRTPPDTQYF. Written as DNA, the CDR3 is TGTGCCAGCAGCCGGACACCCCCAGATACGCAGTATTTT.

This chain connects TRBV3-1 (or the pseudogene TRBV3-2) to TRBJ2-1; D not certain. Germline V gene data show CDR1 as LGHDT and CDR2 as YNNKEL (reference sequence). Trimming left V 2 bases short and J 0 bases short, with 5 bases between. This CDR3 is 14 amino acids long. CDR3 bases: TGTGCCAGCAGCCAACAGTTCTCCTACAATGAGCAGTTCTTC. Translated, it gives CASSQQFSYNEQFF.

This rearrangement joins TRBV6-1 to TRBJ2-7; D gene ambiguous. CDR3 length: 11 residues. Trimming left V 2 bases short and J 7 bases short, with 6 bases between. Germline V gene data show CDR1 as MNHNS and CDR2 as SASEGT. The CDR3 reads CASSERVEQYF. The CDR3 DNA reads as TGTGCCAGCAGTGAAAGAGTTGAGCAGTACTTC.

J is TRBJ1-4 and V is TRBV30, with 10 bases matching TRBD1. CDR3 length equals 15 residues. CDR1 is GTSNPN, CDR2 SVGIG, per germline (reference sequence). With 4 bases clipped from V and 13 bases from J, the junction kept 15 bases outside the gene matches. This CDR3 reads CAWTGGDRGLIGLFF. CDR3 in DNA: TGTGCCTGGACGGGAGGGGACAGGGGATTGATAGGACTGTTTTTT.

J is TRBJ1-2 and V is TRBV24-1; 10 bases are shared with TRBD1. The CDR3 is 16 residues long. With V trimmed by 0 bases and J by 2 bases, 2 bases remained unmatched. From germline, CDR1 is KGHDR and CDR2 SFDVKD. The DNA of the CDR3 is TGTGCCACCAGTGATTTGCGGACAGGGGGAAACTATGGCTACACCTTC. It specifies CATSDLRTGGNYGYTF.

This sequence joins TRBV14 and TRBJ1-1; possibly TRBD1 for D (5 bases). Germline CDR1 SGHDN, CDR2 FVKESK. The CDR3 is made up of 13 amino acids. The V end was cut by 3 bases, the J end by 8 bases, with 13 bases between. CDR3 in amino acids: CASSHFGQGEAFF. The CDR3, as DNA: TGTGCCAGCAGCCATTTTGGGCAGGGAGAAGCTTTCTTT.

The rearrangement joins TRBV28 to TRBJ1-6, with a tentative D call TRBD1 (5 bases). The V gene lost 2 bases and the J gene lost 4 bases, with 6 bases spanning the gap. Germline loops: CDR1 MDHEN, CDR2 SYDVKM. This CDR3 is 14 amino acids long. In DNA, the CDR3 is TGTGCCAGCAGTTTAACAGGTTATAATTCACCCCTCCACTTT. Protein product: CASSLTGYNSPLHF. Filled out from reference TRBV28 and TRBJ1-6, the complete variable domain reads DVKVTQSSRYLVKRTGEKVFLECVQDMDHENMFWYRQDPGLGLRLIYFSYDVKMKEKGDIPEGYSVSREKKERFSLILESASTNQTSMYLCASSLTGYNSPLHFGNGTRLTVT.

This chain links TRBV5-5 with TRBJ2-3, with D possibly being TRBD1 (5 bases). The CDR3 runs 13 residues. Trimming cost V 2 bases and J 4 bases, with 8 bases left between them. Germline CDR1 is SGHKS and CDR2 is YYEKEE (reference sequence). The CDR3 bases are TGTGCCAGCAGCTTCCCCAGGGCAGATACGCAGTATTTT. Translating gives CASSFPRADTQYF.

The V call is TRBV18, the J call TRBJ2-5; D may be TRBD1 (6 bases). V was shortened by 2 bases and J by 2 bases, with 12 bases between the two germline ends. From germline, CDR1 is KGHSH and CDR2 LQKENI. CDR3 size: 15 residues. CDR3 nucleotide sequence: TGTGCCAGCTCACCAATGATAACAGGGCAAGAGACCCAGTACTTC. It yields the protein CASSPMITGQETQYF.

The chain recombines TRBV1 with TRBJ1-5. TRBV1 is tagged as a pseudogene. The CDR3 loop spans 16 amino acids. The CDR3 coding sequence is TGCACCAGCAGCCGCGGGGACCGAGGGGGCAATCAGCCCCAGCATTTT. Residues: CTSSRGDRGGNQPQHF.

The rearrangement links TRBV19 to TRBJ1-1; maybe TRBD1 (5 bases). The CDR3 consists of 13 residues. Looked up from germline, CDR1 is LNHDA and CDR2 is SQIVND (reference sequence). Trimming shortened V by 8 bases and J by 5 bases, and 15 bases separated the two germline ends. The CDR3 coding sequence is TGTGCCAGTGGGGGGGGATTTAGGACTGAAGCTTTCTTT. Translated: CASGGGFRTEAFF.

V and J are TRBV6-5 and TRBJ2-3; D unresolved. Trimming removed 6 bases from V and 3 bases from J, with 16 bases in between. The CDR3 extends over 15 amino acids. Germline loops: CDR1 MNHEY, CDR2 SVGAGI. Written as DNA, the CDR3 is TGTGCCAGCAGGTGGAGTGTGGATGGGACAGATACGCAGTATTTT. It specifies CASRWSVDGTDTQYF.

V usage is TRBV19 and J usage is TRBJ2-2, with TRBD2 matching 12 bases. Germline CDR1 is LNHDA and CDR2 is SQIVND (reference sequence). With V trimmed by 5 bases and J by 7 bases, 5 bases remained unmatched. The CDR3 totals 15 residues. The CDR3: CASSSSGRGSGELFF. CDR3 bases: TGTGCCAGTAGTTCTAGCGGGAGGGGTAGCGGGGAGCTGTTTTTT.

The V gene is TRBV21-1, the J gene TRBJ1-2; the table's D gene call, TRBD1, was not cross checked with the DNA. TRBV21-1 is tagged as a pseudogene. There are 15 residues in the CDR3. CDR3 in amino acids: CASSKAKTGYYGYTF. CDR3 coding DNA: TGTGCCAGCAGCAAAGCAAAGACAGGGTACTATGGCTACACCTTC.

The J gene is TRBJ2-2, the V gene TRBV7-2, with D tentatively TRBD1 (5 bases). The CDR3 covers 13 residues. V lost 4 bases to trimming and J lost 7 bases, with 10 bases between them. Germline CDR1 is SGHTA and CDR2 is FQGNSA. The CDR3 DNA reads TGTGCCAGCAGCTCGAGACAGAACGGGGAGCTGTTTTTT. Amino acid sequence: CASSSRQNGELFF.

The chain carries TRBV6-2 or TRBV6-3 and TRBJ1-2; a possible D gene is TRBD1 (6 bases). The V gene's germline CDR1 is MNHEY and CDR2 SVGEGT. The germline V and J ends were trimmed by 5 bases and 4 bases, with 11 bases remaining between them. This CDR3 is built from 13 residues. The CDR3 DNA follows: TGTGCCAGCAGTCAGACAGGAAGCTATGGCTACACCTTC. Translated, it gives CASSQTGSYGYTF.

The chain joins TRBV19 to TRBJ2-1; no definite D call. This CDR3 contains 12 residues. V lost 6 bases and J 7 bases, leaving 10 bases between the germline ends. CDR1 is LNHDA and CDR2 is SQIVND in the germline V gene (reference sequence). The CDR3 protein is CASSPTGNEQFF. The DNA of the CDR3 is TGTGCCAGTAGCCCCACCGGGAATGAGCAGTTCTTC.

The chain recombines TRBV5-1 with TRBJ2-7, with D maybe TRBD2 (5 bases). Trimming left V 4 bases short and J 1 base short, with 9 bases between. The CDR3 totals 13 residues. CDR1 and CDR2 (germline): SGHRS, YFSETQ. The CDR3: CASSTRTSYEQYF. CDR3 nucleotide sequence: TGCGCCAGCAGCACCCGGACTTCCTACGAGCAGTACTTC.

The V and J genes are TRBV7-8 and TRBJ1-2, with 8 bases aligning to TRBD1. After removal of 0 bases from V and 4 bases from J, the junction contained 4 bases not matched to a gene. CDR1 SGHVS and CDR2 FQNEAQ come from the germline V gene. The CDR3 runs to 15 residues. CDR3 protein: CASSLAFTGGYGYTF. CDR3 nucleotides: TGTGCCAGCAGCTTAGCGTTCACAGGGGGCTATGGCTACACCTTC.

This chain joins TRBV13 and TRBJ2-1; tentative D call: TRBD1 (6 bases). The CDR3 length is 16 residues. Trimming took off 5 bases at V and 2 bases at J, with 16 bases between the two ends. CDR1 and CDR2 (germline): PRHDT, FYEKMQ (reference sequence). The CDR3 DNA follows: TGTGCCAGCAGCCGATCCAACAGGGCCCCCTACAATGAGCAGTTCTTC. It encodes CASSRSNRAPYNEQFF.

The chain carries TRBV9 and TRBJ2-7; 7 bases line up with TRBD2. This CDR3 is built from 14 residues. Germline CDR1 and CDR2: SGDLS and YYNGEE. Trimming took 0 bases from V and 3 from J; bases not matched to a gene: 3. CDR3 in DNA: TGTGCCAGCAGCGTAGTAGCGGGCGACTACGAGCAGTACTTC. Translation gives CASSVVAGDYEQYF. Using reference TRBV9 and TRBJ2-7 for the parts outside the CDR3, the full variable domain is DSGVTQTPKHLITATGQRVTLRCSPRSGDLSVYWYQQSLDQGLQFLIQYYNGEERAKGNILERFSAQQFPDLHSELNLSSLELGDSALYFCASSVVAGDYEQYFGPGTRLTVT.

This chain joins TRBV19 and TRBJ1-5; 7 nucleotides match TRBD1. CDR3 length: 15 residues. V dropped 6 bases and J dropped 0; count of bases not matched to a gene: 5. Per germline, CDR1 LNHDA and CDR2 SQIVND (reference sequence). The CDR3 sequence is CASSQGEHSNQPQHF. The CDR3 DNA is TGTGCCAGTAGCCAGGGGGAACATAGCAATCAGCCCCAGCATTTT. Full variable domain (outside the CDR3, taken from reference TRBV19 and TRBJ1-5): DGGITQSPKYLFRKEGQNVTLSCEQNLNHDAMYWYRQDPGQGLRLIYYSQIVNDFQKGDIAEGYSVSREKKESFPLTVTSAQKNPTAFYLCASSQGEHSNQPQHFGDGTRLSIL.

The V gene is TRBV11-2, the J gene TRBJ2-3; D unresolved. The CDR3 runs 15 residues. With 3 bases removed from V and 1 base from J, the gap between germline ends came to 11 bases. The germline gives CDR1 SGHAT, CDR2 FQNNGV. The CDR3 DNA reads TGTGCCAGCAGCTTCTTGTCGGTGGGCACAGATACGCAGTATTTT. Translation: CASSFLSVGTDTQYF. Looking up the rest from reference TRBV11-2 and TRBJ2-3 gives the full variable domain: EAGVAQSPRYKIIEKRQSVAFWCNPISGHATLYWYQQILGQGPKLLIQFQNNGVVDDSQLPKDRFSAERLKGVDSTLKIQPAKLEDSAVYLCASSFLSVGTDTQYFGPGTRLTVL.

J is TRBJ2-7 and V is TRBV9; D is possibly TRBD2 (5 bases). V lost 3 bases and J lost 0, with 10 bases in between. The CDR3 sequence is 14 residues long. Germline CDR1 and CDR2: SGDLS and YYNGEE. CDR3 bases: TGTGCCAGCAGCGAGGACGGGGTCTCCTACGAGCAGTACTTC. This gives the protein CASSEDGVSYEQYF.

In DNA, the CDR3 is TGTGCCAGCAGCTTGGGGACAGGGGACGCTTATGGCTACACCTTC. Its translation is CASSLGTGDAYGYTF. The chain is built from TRBV7-9 and TRBJ1-2, with TRBD1 matching over 10 bases. The CDR3 spans 15 residues. The V and J ends lost 3 bases and 5 bases, in that order; junction bases with no gene match: 6. Germline-derived CDR1 and CDR2 are SEHNR and FQNEAQ (reference sequence).